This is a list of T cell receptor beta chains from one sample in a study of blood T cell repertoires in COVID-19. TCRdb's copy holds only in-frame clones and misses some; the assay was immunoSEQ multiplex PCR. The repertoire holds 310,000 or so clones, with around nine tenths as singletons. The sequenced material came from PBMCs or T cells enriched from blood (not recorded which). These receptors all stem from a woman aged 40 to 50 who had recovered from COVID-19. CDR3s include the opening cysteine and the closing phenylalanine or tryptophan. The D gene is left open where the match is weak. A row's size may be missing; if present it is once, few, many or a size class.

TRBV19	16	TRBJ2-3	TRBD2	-	TGTGCCAGTAGTGCATGGGAGGGCGGGGGCACAGATACGCAGTATTTT	CASSAWEGGGTDTQYF
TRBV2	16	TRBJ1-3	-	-	TGTGCCAGCAGTGAAGTCCACGGGGGGGGTAGAAACACCATATATTTT	CASSEVHGGGRNTIYF
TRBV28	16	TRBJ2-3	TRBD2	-	TGTGCCAGCAGTTTAGTTGGCGGGAGGACCACAGATACGCAGTATTTT	CASSLVGGRTTDTQYF
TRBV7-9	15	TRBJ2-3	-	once	TGTGCCAGCAGCTTGTTAAGGACAGGCACAGATACGCAGTATTTT	CASSLLRTGTDTQYF
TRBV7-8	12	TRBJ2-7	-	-	TGTGCCTCCCAGGGGTATCCCTACGAGCAGTACTTC	CASQGYPYEQYF
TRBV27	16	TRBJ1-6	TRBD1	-	TGTGCCAGCAGCCTAGGGCTCCGGGACAGTCATTCACCCCTCCACTTT	CASSLGLRDSHSPLHF
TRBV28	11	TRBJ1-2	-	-	TGTGCCAGCAGTTCCAACGTGGGCACCTACTTC	CASSSNVGTYF
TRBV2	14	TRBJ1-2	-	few	TGTGCCAGCAGCGCGAGCCAGGGATACTATGGCTACACCTTC	CASSASQGYYGYTF
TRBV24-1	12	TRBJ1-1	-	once	TGTGCCACCAGTGGGGCAGCCACTGAAGCTTTCTTT	CATSGAATEAFF
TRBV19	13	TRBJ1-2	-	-	TGTGCCAGTCGACCTGGGGGGAACTATGGCTACACCTTC	CASRPGGNYGYTF
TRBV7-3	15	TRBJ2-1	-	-	TGTGCCAGCAGCCCTCGTCTCCTCTCCTACAATGAGCAGTTCTTC	CASSPRLLSYNEQFF
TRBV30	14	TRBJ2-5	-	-	TGTGCCTGGACCCTTTTGGAGGGGCTAGAGACCCAGTACTTC	CAWTLLEGLETQYF
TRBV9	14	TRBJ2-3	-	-	TGTGCCAGCAGCGTGGGGAGGAGCACAGATACGCAGTATTTT	CASSVGRSTDTQYF
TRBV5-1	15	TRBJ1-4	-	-	TGCGCCAGCAGCTTGCTGACTGGGAGGGGTGAAAAACTGTTTTTT	CASSLLTGRGEKLFF
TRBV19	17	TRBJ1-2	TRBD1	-	TGTGCCAGTAGTATAGATCCACGGGACAGGGGGAATTCGGGCTACACCTTC	CASSIDPRDRGNSGYTF
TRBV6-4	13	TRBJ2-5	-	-	TGTGCCAGCACCCTACAGGGAAAGCAGACCCAGTACTTC	CASTLQGKQTQYF